The T cell receptor beta chain under discussion was sequenced for a study of CD8+CD57+ T cells in acquired aplastic anemia. Study-wide background: The sorted CD4+ and CD8+ cells yielded an average about 3.5 ug of DNA. Overall study results and limits: Patients versus controls showed no significant CD8+ Simpson's diversity difference. Patients and controls turned out to have 25 to 30 CD8+ CDR3 sequences in common.

Germline-derived CDR1 and CDR2 are KGHDR and SFDVKD. The length of the CDR3 is 19 residues. V trimming: 2 bases; J trimming: 4 bases; junction bases outside the gene matches: 11. Genomic DNA, serving as template, underwent TCR beta VDJ and CDR3 profiling. One entry per CDR3 protein, called by TCRdb with MiXCR from the reads. This table holds 100,000 to 150,000 distinct CDR3 sequences, around two fifths found once. This clonotype showed up many times. What it binds is not known. This clonotype originated in a human donor in good health, serving as a control. The chain carries TRBV24-1 and TRBJ2-1; 12 bases fit TRBD1. Sequenced input: sorted CD4+, CD8+, or CD8+CD57+ T cells (not recorded which) from PBMCs. Here the CDR3 reads CATSDSVGTGGAVYNEQFF. CDR3 coding DNA: TGTGCCACCAGTGATTCCGTCGGGACAGGGGGCGCGGTGTACAATGAGCAGTTCTTC.